These T cell receptor beta chains were read from a single sample in a study of blood T cell repertoires in COVID-19. Generated by immunoSEQ multiplex PCR, the TCRdb table keeps only in-frame clones and is missing some. The table shows about 90,000 clones, with 90% occurring only once. What was sequenced was peripheral blood. These receptors were taken from a man aged 50-59 years with acute or convalescent COVID-19. CDR3s leave out the opening cysteine and the closing phenylalanine or tryptophan.

V gene,CDR3 protein
TRBV27,ASSFSRAQGQPQQDEQF
TRBV27,ASTVGTSRDTGELF
TRBV5-4,ASSSTGGGGSPLH
TRBV24-1,ATSDSGLPNSPLH
TRBV7-2,ASSSGLLIDTGELF
TRBV11-3,ASSITGGMSSYNEQF
TRBV6-5,ASGFVAGRINEKLF
TRBV12-3/TRBV12-4,ASSPQGYEQY
TRBV19,ASSIDPGQGAYVGGNQPQH
TRBV7-9,ASISTGVKYYGYT
TRBV6-5,ASSYRGKGRTEAF
TRBV18,ASSPDRVYGYT
TRBV7-2,ASSVSRGTPYNEQF
TRBV4-3,ASSQVLASNTGELF
TRBV28,ASSEDSSNQPQH
TRBV14,ASGSEADTEAF
TRBV18,ASSRDRRDTQY
TRBV19,ASSPGRSSGETQY
TRBV6-6,ASSSPGNTQY
TRBV2,ASSVAGGPYEQY
TRBV6-5,ASSSPAGSSYEQY
TRBV10-3,AISEDVAPGTEAF
TRBV18,ASSAGQGLSSGSHEQY
TRBV30,AWGPARTSGRAYNEQF
TRBV5-4,ASTPDSQETQY
TRBV30,AWSGPWGYT
TRBV18,ASSPSEGLAIAGELF
TRBV5-6,ASSLVRGYEQY
TRBV6-5,ASIQSRNQPQH
TRBV23-1,ASSQWDRAQH
TRBV7-2,ASSPQQGQTEAF
TRBV7-9,ASSFRGAAEAF
TRBV19,ASHRQDSGNTIY
TRBV5-1,ASSLREYPTGELF
TRBV3-1/TRBV3-2,ASSQDRVNTEAF
TRBV7-9,AASTGKRGPYGYT
TRBV7-9,ASSTRQGAPKLLETQY
TRBV6-5,ASSYSGTGTGNTIY
TRBV5-1,ASSSGTGGNTGELF
TRBV5-1,ATKEGQSAGETQY
TRBV10-3,ASGQSAGNTIY